The 2 T cell receptor beta chains in this list originate from one sample, sequenced in a study of T cells in Graves' hyperthyroidism and ophthalmopathy. Using RNA transcripts as the source, TCR beta CDR3 regions were amplified. HTBI primers drove first-round RT-PCR of the TCR CDR3. In TCRdb, the multiplex PCR reads were re-called with MiXCR into one record per CDR3 protein. Altogether more than 300,000 distinct CDR3 sequences are present, approximately 18% being singletons, with the ten largest covering over 35%. The sequencing input was blood. All receptors derive from a man aged 18 to 29 with Graves' ophthalmopathy.

This clonotype was counted only a few times. The gene calls are TRBV10-2 and TRBJ2-2; 7 positions match TRBD1. The germline gives CDR1 WSHSY, CDR2 SAAADI. The CDR3 contains 15 residues. The ends lost 5 bases at V and 2 bases at J; junction bases unmatched: 5. Here the CDR3 DNA reads TGCGCCAGCAGTTTTGCAGGGGGTAACACCGGGGAGCTGTTTTTT. It specifies CASSFAGGNTGELFF.

Concerning this clonotype itself: This may arise from a read error, as a much more abundant clone is one base away. The CDR3 here is CSATGREVVKLFF. The CDR3 nucleotides read TGCAGTGCTACAGGGCGCGAGGTCGTAAAACTGTTTTTT. The V call is TRBV20-1, the J call TRBJ1-4; D is perhaps TRBD1 (5 bases). This CDR3 has 13 residues. V was clipped by 4 bases and J by 10 bases, with 16 bases between them. Germline loops: CDR1 DFQATT, CDR2 SNEGSKA (reference sequence).